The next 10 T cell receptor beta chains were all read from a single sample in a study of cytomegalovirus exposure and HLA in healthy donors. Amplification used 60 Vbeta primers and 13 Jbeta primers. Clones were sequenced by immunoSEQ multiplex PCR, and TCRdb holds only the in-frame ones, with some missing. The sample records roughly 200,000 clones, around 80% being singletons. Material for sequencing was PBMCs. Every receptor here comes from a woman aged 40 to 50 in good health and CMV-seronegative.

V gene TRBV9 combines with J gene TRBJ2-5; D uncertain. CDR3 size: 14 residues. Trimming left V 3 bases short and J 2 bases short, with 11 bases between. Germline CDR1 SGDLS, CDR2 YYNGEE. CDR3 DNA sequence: TGTGCCAGCAGCGCCAACGTAGTTCAAGAGACCCAGTACTTC. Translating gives CASSANVVQETQYF.

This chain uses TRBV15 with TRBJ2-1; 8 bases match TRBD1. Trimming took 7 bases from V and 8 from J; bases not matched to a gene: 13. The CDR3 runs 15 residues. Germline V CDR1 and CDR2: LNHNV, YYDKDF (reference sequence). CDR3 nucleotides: TGTGCCACCAAAAATGGCAGGGGGCGTATCGATGAGCAGTTCTTC. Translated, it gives CATKNGRGRIDEQFF.

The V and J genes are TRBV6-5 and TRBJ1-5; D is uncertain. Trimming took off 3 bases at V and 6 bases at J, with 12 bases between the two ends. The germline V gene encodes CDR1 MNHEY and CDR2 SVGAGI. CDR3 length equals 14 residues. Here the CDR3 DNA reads TGTGCCAGCAGTTATCGGGAGCGTGGTCAGCCCCAGCATTTT. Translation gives CASSYRERGQPQHF.

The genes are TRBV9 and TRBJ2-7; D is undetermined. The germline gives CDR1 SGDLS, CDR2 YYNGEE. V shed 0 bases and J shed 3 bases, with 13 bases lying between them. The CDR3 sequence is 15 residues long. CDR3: CASSVGNRDDYEQYF. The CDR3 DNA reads TGTGCCAGCAGCGTAGGAAATAGAGATGACTACGAGCAGTACTTC.

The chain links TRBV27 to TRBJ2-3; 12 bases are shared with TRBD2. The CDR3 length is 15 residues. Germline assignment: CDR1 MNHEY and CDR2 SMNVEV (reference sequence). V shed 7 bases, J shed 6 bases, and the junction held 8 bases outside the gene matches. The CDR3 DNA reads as TGTGCCAGCAAGCTAGCGGGGGGGCCTAGGGATACGCAGTATTTT. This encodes CASKLAGGPRDTQYF.

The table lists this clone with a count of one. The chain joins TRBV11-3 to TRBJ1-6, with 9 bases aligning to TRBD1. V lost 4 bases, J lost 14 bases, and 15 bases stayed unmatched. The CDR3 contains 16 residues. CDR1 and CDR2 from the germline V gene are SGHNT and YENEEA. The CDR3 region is CASSSVRTGVPSALHF. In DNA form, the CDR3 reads TGTGCCAGCAGCTCTGTGCGGACAGGGGTCCCCTCGGCCCTCCACTTT. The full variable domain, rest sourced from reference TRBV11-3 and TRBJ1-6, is EAGVVQSPRYKIIEKKQPVAFWCNPISGHNTLYWYLQNLGQGPELLIRYENEEAVDDSQLPKDRFSAERLKGVDSTLKIQPAELGDSAVYLCASSSVRTGVPSALHFGNGTRLTVT.

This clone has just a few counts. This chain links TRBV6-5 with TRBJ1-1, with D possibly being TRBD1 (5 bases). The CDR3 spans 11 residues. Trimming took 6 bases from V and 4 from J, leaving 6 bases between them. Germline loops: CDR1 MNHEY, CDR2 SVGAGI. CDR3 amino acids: CASRTGTEAFF. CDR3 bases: TGTGCCAGCAGAACAGGCACTGAAGCTTTCTTT.

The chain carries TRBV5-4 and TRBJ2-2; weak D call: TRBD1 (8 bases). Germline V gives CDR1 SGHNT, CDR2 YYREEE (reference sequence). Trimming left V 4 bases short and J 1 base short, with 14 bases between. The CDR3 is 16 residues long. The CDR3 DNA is TGTGCCAGCAGCCCAGCGGGACAGGTGAACACCGGGGAGCTGTTTTTT. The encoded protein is CASSPAGQVNTGELFF.

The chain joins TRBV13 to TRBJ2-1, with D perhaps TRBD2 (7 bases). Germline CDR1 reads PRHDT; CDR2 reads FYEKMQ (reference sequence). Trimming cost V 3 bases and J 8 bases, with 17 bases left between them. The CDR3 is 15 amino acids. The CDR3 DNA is TGTGCCAGCAGCTTTGGGGGGGCCCTTAACTATGAGCAGTTCTTC. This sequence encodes CASSFGGALNYEQFF.

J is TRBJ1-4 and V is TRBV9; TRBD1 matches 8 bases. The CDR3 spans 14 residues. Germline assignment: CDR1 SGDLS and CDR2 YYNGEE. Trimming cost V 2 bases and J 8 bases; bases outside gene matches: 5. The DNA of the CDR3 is TGTGCCAGCAGCGTTCAGGGGGCGAACGAAAAACTGTTTTTT. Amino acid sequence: CASSVQGANEKLFF.